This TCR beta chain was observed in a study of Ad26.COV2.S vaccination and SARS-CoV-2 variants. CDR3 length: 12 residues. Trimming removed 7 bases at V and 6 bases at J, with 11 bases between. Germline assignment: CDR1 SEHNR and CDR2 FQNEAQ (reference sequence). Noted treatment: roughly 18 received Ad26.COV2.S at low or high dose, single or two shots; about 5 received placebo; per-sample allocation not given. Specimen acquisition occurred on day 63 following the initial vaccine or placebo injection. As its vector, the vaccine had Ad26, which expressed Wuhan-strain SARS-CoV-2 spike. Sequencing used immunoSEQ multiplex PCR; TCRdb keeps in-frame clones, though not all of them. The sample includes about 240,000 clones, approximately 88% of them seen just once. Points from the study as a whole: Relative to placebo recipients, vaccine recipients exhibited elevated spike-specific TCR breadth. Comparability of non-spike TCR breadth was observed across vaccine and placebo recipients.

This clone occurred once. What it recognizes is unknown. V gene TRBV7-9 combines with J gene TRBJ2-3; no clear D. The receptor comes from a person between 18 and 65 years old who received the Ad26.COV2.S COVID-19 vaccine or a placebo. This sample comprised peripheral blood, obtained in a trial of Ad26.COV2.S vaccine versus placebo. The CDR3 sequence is CASTPSGDTQYF. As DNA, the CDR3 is TGTGCCAGCACTCCATCCGGGGATACGCAGTATTTT.